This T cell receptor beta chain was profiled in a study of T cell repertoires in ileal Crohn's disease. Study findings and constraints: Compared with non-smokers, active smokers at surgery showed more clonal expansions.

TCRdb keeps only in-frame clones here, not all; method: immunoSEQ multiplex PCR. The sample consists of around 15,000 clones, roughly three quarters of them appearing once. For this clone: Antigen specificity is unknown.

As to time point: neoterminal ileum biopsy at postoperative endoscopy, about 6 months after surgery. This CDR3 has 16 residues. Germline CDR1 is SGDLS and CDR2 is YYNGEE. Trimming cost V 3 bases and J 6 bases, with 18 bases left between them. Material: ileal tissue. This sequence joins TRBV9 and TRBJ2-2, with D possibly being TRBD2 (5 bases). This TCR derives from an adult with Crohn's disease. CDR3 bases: TGTGCCAGCAGCGCCGGACTCGGAGGATCGGCCGGGGAGCTGTTTTTT. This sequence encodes CASSAGLGGSAGELFF.